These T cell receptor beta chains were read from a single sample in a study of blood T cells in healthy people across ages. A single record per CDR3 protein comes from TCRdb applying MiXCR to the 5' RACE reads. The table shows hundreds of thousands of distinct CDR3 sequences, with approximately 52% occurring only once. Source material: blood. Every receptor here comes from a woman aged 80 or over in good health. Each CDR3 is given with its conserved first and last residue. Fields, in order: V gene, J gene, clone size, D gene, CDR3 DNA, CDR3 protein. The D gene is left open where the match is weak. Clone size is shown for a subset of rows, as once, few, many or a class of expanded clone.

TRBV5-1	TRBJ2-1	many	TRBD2	TGCGCCAGCAGCTTGGGACTAGCGAATCGGGAGCAGTTCTTC	CASSLGLANREQFF
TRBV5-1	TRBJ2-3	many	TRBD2	TGCGCCAGCAATAGCGGGAGTATGGCAGATACGCAGTATTTT	CASNSGSMADTQYF
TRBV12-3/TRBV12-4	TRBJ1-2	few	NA	TGTGCCACCACAACTCGGAGGGGCGCTTGGGGCTACACCTTC	CATTTRRGAWGYTF
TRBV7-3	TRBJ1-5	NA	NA	TGTGCCAGCAGCTCAGGGTTGCATCAGCCCCAGCATTTT	CASSSGLHQPQHF
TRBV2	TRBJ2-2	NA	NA	TGTGCCAGCACAAGTCACACCGGGGAGCTGTTTTTT	CASTSHTGELFF
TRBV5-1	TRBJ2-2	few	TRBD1	TGCGCCAGCAGCCAAACCCCGGGACAGGGGGCCACAGGGGAGCTGTTTTTT	CASSQTPGQGATGELFF
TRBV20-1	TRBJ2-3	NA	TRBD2	TGCAGTACTAGTTCTAGCGGAAGGGCCGGGGGCACAGATACGCAGTATTTT	CSTSSSGRAGGTDTQYF
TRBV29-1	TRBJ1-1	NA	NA	TGCAGCGTTGATGATAGGAACACTGAAGCTTTCTTT	CSVDDRNTEAFF
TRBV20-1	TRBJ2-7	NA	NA	TGCAGTGCGCCTGAACCGGGGGTCTCCTACAATGAGCAGTACTTC	CSAPEPGVSYNEQYF
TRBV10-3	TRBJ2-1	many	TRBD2	TGTGCCATCGCGGCGGGGGACCACAATGAGCAGTTCTTC	CAIAAGDHNEQFF
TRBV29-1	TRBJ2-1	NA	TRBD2	TGCAGCGTCGCTGACAGGGACGGACTAGCGGGAGCAAGGAATGAGCAGTTCTTC	CSVADRDGLAGARNEQFF
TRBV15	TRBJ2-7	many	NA	TGTGCCACCAGCAGAGATCAACAGTCCTACGAGCAGTACTTC	CATSRDQQSYEQYF
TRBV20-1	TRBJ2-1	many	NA	TGCAGTGCGAGACAGACTTGGAATGAGCAGTTCTTC	CSARQTWNEQFF
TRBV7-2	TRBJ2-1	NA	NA	TGTGCCAGCAGCTTTCGACGGGACGATGGGTTCTTC	CASSFRRDDGFF
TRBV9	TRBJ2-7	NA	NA	TGTGCCAGCAGCTCTCCTCTAGGAAGGGACTCCTACGAGCAGTACTTC	CASSSPLGRDSYEQYF
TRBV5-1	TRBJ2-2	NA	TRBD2	TGCGCCAGCAGCTTGGCCGGGGGGATTCCGAACACCGGGGAGCTGTTTTTT	CASSLAGGIPNTGELFF
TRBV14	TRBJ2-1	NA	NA	TGTGCCAGCAGCCAATTAGGCCCAAGCTCCTACAATGAGCAGTTCTTC	CASSQLGPSSYNEQFF
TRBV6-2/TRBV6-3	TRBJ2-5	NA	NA	TGTGCCAGCAGGGAAGACAGCAGCTCCTACAATGAGCAGTACTTC	CASREDSSSYNEQYF
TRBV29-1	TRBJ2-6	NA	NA	TGCAGCGCTGGACAGATAGGGGCCAACGTCCTGACTTTC	CSAGQIGANVLTF
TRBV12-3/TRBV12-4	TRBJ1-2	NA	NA	TGTGCCAGCAACGACCAGGGGTTCAATGGCTACACCTTC	CASNDQGFNGYTF
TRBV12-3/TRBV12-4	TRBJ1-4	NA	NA	TGTGCCAGCAGAATTACTTTCTATGAAAAACTGTTTTTT	CASRITFYEKLFF
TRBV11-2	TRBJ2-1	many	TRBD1	TGTGCCAGCAGCTTAGAGGGGACAGGTATTGCCAATGAGCAGTTCTTC	CASSLEGTGIANEQFF
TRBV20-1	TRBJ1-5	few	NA	TGCAGTGCTTGGAACAGGGTCCGCAATCAGCCCCAGCATTTT	CSAWNRVRNQPQHF
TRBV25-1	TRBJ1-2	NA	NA	TGTGCCAGCAGTCAACCTGGGGGGGACAACTATGGCTACACCTTC	CASSQPGGDNYGYTF
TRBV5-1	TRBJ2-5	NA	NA	TGCGCCAGCAGCGCTGGCCCGGGTCCACAAGAGACCCAGTACTTC	CASSAGPGPQETQYF
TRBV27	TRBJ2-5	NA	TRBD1	TGTGCCAGCAGTTTGCCCGGGACAGGGCTGGAGACCCAGTACTTC	CASSLPGTGLETQYF
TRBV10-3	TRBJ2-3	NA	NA	TGTGCCACCGGGGTCCCAGATACGCAGTATTTT	CATGVPDTQYF
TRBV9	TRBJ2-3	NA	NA	TGTGCCAGCAGCGACCACTTCGGCGGTACCCTGGATACGCAGTATTTT	CASSDHFGGTLDTQYF
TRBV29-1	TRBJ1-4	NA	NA	TGCAGCGTAGGGGATGAAAAACTGTTTTTT	CSVGDEKLFF
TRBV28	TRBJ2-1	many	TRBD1	TGTGCCAGCAGTTCAGGGGGTACCTCCTACAATGAGCAGTTCTTC	CASSSGGTSYNEQFF
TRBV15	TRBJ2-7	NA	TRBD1	TGTGCCACCAGCAGGCCCGGGACAGCCTACGAGCAGTACTTC	CATSRPGTAYEQYF
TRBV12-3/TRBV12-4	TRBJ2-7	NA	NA	TGTGCCAGCAGAACGGGGGACCCCTACGAGCAGTACTTC	CASRTGDPYEQYF
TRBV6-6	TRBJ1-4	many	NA	TGTGCCAGCAGTTACTCCCCGGGGGATGAAAAACTGTTTTTT	CASSYSPGDEKLFF
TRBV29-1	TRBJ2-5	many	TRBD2	TGCAGCGTTGAACCTTGGGGGGGGCAAGAGACCCAGTACTTC	CSVEPWGGQETQYF
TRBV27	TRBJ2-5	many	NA	TGTGCCAGCAGTTCACACCAAGAGACCCAGTACTTC	CASSSHQETQYF
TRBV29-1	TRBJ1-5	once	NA	TGCAGCGTTGAAGTCGGTAATCAGCCCCAGCATTTT	CSVEVGNQPQHF
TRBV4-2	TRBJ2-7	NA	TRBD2	TGTGCCAGCAGCCCCAGACTAGCGGGAGGCGAGCAGTACTTC	CASSPRLAGGEQYF
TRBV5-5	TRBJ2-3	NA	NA	TGTGCCAGCAGCTTGACCTTTGGTAGAAGCACAGATACGCAGTATTTT	CASSLTFGRSTDTQYF
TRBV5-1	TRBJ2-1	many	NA	TGCGCCAGCACCCGAGTCGAGTTTAGCGTTAATGATCAGTTCTTC	CASTRVEFSVNDQFF
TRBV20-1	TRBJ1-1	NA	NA	TGCAGGGGCGTTGCGACGGGTAATGAAGCTTTCTTT	CRGVATGNEAFF
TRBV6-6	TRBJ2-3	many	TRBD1	TGTGCCAGCAGGACAGGGGGCGGCTCAGATACGCAGTATTTT	CASRTGGGSDTQYF
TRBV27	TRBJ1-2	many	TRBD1	TGTGCCAGCAGTTTGAAGGGACAGGGCACCGCATATGGCTACACCTTC	CASSLKGQGTAYGYTF
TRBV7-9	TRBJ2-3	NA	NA	TGTGCCAGCAGCGCAACAGGAGGTGGGACGCAGTATTTT	CASSATGGGTQYF
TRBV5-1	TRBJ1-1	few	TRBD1	TGCGCCAGCAGCTGGGACAGTTCGTCGGGTACTGAAGCTTTCTTT	CASSWDSSSGTEAFF
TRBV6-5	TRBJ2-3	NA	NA	TGTGCCAGCAGTTACACGCAGAGTCTGGCAGGCACAGATACGCAGTATTTT	CASSYTQSLAGTDTQYF
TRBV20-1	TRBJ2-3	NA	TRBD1	TGCAGTGCTAGAGTGGGACAGTCTAGCACAGATACGCAGTATTTT	CSARVGQSSTDTQYF
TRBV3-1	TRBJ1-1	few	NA	TGTGCCAGCAGCCAAGGGGCCTTACTGGGCACTGAAGCTTTCTTT	CASSQGALLGTEAFF
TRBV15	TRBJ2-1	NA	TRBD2	TGTGCCACCAGCCGTAGCGGGGGGGACTACAATGAGCAGTTCTTC	CATSRSGGDYNEQFF
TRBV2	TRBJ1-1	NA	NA	TGTGCCAGCAGTGAAGGGCCCCAGTTTGGGGTGAACACTGAAGCTTTCTTT	CASSEGPQFGVNTEAFF
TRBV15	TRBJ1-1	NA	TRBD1	TGTGCCACCAGCAGAGAAACAGGGGGGATCTTCACTGAAGCTTTCTTT	CATSRETGGIFTEAFF
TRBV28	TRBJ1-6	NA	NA	TGTGCCATCAGTTTAGCGGACAACCACCTCCACTTT	CAISLADNHLHF
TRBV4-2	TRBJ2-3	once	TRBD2	TGTGCCAGCAGCCAAGAAGCGGGGGGCTCAGATACGCAGTATTTT	CASSQEAGGSDTQYF